This T cell receptor beta chain was observed in a study of blood T cells in healthy people across ages. The CDR3 covers 15 residues. With 6 bases removed from V and 0 bases from J, the gap between germline ends came to 12 bases. From germline, CDR1 is SNHLY and CDR2 FYNNEI. Together with a sample-barcoded 5' primer, a J-beta primer mix was included in a second PCR lasting about 7 to 11 cycles. TCRdb processed the 5' RACE reads anew with MiXCR; each CDR3 protein has one entry. Among around 1.5 million distinct CDR3 sequences listed, 30% to 40% were seen once. Only a few counts were recorded for this clonotype. Antigen unknown. Overall study findings and caveats: For the donors, CMV status was unknown and possibly confounded expanded clonotype changes.

The gene calls are TRBV2 and TRBJ1-5, with a tentative D call TRBD1 (6 bases). The specimen sequenced was blood. The sequence was obtained from a woman aged 25-40 years in good health. In DNA, the CDR3 is TGTGCCAGCAGCGCGGGACAATCTAGCAATCAGCCCCAGCATTTT. Protein sequence: CASSAGQSSNQPQHF.